This T cell receptor (beta chain) was documented in a study of technical replicates of blood from a handful of donors (dated by TCRdb to about 2017). The CDR3 holds 17 amino acids from the cysteine to the phenylalanine. Only the CDR3 DNA stays, 51 bases, in frame from base 1. In the germline V gene, CDR1 corresponds to MGHRA and CDR2 to YSYEKL. The junction carries 15 bases between V and J, which are trimmed by 3 bases and 0 bases respectively. Comments on this clone: It has no known antigen specificity. No base qualities exist here, and no much larger clone lies one base off it.

Library preparation used the immunoSEQ multiplex PCR assay. TCRdb took this table from immuneACCESS and kept in-frame rearrangements with V and J called. Such tables lack part of the clones; where checked against another copy, unresolved V genes explain under half of the gap, and the rest is unexplained. The sample table shows tens of thousands of clones, and around 93% are seen once. Together, the top ten hold 0.24% of the sample. This receptor was identified in a human donor in good health. This receptor chain uses TRBV4-1 and TRBJ2-1, and the D gene may be TRBD2, 5 bases matching. Sequenced material: T cells isolated from PBMCs. Here the CDR3 is given as CASSQPAAPDSYNEQFF. In nucleotide form, the sequence is TGCGCCAGCAGCCAGCCAGCGGCTCCAGACTCCTACAATGAGCAGTTCTTC.